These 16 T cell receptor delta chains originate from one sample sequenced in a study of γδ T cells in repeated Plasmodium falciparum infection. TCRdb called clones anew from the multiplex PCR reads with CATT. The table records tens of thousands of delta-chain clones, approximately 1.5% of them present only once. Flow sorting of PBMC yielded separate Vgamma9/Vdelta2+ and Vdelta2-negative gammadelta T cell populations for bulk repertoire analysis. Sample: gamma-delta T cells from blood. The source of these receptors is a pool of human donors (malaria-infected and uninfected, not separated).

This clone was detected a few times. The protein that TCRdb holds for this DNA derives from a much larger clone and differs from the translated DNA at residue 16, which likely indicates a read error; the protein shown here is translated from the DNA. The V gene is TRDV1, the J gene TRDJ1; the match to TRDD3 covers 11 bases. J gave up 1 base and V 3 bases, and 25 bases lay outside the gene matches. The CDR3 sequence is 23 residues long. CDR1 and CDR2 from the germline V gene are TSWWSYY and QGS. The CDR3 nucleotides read TGTGCTCTTGGGGACCGGGGGGCAACTTATCTCGTACTGGGGGATATTACCACCGATAAACTCATCTTT. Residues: CALGDRGATYLVLGDITTDKLIF.

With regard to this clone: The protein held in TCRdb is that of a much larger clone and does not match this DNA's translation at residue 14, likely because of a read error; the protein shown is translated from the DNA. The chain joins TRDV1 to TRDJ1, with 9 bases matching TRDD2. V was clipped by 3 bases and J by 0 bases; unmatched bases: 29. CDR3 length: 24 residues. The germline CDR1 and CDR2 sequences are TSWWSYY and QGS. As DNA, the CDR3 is TGTGCTCTTGGGGATGCGCTTCCTTCCTACCAGGTACTGGAGGACTTCGGGTACACCGATAAACTCATCTTT. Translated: CALGDALPSYQVLEDFGYTDKLIF.

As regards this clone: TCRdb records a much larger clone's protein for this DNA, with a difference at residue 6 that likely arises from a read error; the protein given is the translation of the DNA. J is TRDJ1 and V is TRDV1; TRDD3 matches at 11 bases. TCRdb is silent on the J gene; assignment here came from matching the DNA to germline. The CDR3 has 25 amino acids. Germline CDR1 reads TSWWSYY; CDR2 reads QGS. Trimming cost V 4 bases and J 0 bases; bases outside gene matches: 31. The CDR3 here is CALGASRREHSYQLGDNSYTDKLIF. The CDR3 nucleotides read TGTGCTCTTGGGGCCTCGCGTCGAGAACATTCCTACCAACTGGGGGATAACTCGTACACCGATAAACTCATCTTT.

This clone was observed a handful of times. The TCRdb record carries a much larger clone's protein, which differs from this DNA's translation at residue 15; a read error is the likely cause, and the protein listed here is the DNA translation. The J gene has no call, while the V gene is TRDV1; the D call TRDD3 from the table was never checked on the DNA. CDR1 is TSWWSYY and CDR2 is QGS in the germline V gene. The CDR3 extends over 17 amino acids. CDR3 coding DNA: TGTGCTCTTGGGGAAGGAACTTTGGGGGATTACACGGATAAATTCATCTTT. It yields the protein CALGEGTLGDYTDKFIF.

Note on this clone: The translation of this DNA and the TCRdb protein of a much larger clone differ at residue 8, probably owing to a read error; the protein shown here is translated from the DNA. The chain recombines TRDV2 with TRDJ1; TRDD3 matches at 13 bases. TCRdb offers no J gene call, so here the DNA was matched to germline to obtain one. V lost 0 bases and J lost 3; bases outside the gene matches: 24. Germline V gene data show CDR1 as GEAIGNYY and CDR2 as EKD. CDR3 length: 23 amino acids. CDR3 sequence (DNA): TGTGCCTGTGACACCGTCCAAGATTTAGGAGTACTGGGGGATACGCGGGAACCCGATAAACTCATCTTT. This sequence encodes CACDTVQDLGVLGDTREPDKLIF.

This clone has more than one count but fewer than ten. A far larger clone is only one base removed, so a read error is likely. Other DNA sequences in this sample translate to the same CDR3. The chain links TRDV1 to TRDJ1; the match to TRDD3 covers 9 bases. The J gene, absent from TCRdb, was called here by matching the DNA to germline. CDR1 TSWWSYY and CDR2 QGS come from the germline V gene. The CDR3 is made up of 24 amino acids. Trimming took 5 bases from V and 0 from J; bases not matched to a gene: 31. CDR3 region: CALGLPQPSSVLGDLVAYTDKLIF. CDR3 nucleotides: TGTGCTCTTGGGTTGCCTCAGCCTTCCTCAGTACTGGGGGACTTGGTAGCGTACACCGATAAACTCATCTTT.

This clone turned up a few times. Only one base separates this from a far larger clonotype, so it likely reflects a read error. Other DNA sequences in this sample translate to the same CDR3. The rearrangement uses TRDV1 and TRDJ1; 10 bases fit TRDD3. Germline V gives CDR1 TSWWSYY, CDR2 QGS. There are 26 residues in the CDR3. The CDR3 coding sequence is TGTGCTCTTGGGGAACTAGGAGTCAAAGGCTTTTCGACTGGGGGATTCTCACACCTGTACACCGATAAACTCATTTTT. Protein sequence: CALGELGVKGFSTGGFSHLYTDKLIF.

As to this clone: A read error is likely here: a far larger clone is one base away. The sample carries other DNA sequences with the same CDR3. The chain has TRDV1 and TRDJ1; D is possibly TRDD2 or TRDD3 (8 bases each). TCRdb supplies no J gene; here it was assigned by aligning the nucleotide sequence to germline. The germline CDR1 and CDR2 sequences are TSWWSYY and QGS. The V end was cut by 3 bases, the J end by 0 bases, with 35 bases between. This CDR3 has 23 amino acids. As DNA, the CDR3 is TGTGCTCTTGGGGAGTCTTACTTCCTACACTTCAGGTGGGGGATCGGGTACACCGATAAACTCATCTTT. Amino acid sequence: CALGESYFLHFRWGIGYTDKLIF.

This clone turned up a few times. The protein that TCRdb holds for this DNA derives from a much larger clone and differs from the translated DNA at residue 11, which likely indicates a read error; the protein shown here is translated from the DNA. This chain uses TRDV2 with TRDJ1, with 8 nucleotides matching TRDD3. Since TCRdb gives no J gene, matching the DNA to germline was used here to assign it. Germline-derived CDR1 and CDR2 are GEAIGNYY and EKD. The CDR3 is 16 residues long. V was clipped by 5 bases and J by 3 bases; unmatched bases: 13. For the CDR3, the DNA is TGTGCCTGTGTCAGTACTGGGGGGTTGTACGCCGATAAACTCATCTTT. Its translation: CACVSTGGLYADKLIF.

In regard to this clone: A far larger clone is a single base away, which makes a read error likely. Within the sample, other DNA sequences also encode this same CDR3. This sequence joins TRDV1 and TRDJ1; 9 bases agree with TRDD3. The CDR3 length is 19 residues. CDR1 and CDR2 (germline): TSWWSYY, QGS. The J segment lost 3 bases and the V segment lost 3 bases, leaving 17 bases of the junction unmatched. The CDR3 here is CALGDPLPTRGYGPDKLIF. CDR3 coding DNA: TGTGCTCTTGGGGACCCCCTCCCTACTAGGGGATACGGACCCGATAAACTCATCTTT.

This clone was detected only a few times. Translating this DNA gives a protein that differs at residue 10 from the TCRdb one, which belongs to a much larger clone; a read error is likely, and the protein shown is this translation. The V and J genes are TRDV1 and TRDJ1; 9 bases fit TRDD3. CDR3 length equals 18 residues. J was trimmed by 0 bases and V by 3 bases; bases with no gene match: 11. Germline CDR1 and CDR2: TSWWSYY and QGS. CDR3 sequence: CALGDGSWGMRDTDKLIF. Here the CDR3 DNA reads TGTGCTCTTGGGGACGGCTCCTGGGGGATGCGAGACACCGATAAACTCATCTTT.

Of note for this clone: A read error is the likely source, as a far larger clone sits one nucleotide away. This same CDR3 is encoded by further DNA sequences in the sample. In nucleotides, the CDR3 is TGTGCTCTCGGGGAACCCCCTTTACACGTACGGGGTACATTATACACCGATAAACTCATCTTT. As protein: CALGEPPLHVRGTLYTDKLIF. The chain employs TRDV1 and TRDJ1; possibly TRDD3 for D (5 bases). Looked up from germline, CDR1 is TSWWSYY and CDR2 is QGS. The CDR3 consists of 21 residues.

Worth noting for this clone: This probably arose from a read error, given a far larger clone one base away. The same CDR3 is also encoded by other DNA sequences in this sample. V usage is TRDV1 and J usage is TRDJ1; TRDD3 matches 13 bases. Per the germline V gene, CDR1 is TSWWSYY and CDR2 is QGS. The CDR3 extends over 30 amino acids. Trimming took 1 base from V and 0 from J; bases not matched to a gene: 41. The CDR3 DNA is TGTGCTCTTGGGGAACAATGGACCTTCGCCGCGCGACGCCGTCCTAAGTACTGGGGGATACGCTCGAGATACACCGATAAACTCATCTTT. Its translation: CALGEQWTFAARRRPKYWGIRSRYTDKLIF.

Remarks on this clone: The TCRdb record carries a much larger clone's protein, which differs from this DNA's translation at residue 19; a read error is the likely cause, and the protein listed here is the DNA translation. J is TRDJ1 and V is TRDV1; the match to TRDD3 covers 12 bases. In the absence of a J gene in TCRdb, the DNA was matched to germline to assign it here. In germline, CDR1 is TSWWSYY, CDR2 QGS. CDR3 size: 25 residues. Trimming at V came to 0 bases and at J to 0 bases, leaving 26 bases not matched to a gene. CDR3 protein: CALGELGRVWGIRHPSHSHTDKLIF. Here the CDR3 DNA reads TGTGCTCTTGGGGAACTCGGGCGCGTCTGGGGGATACGCCATCCTTCCCATTCGCACACCGATAAACTCATCTTT.

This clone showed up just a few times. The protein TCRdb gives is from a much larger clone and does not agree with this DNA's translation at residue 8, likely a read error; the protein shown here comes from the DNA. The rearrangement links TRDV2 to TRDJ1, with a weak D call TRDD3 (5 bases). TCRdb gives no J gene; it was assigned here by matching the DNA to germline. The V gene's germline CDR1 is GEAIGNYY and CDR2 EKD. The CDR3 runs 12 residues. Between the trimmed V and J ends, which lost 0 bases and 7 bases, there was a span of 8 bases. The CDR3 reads CACDTGGGKLIF. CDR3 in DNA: TGTGCCTGTGACACCGGGGGCGGTAAACTCATCTTT.

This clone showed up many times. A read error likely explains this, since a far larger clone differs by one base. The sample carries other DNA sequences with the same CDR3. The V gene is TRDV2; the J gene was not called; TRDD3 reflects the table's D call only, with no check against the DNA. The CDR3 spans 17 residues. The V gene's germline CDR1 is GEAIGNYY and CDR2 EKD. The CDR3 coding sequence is TGTGCCTGTGGATTACTGGGCCTGTCGGAGGACACCGATAAGCTCATCTTT. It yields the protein CACGLLGLSEDTDKLIF.